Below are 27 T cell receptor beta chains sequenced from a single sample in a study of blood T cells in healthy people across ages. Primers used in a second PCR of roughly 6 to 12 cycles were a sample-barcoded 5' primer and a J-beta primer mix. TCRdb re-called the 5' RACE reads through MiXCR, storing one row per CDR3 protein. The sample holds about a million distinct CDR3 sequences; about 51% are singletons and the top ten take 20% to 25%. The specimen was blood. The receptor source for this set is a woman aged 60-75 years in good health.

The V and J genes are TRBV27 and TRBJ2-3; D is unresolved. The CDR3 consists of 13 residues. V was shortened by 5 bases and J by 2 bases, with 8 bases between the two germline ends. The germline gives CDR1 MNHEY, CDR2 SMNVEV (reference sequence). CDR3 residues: CASSKDPTDTQYF. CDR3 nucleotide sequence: TGTGCCAGCAGTAAGGACCCCACAGATACGCAGTATTTT.

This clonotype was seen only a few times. CDR3 protein: CASSQDSGQGWQETQYF. Here the CDR3 DNA reads TGCGCCAGCAGCCAAGACAGTGGTCAAGGGTGGCAAGAGACCCAGTACTTC. V usage is TRBV4-1 and J usage is TRBJ2-5, with D unresolved. Germline CDR1 and CDR2: MGHRA and YSYEKL. V was pared by 0 bases and J by 2 bases, with 16 bases between. The CDR3 has 17 amino acids.

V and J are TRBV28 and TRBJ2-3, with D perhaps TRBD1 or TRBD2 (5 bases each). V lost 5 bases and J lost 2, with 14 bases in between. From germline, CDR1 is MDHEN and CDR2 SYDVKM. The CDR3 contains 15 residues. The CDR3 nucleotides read TGTGCCAGCAGTCAAAGTGGGACGGTCACAGATACGCAGTATTTT. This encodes CASSQSGTVTDTQYF.

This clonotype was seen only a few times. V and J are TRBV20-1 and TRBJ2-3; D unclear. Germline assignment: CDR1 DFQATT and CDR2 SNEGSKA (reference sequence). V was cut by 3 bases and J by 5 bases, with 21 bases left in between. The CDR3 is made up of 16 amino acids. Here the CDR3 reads CSARDFRLGRGDTQYF. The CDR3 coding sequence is TGCAGTGCTAGGGATTTCCGGCTAGGTCGTGGAGATACGCAGTATTTT.

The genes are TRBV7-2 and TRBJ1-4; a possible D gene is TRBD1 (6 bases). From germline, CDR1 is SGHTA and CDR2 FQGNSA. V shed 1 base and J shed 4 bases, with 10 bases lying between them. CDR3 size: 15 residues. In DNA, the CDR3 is TGTGCCAGCAGCTTAGAAGCCAGGGGTAATGAAAAACTGTTTTTT. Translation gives CASSLEARGNEKLFF.

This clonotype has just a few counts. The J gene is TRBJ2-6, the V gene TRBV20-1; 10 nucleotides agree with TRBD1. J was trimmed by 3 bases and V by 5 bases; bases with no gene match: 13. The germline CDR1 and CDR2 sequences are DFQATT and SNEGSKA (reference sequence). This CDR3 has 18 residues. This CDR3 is CSAYPGDRGFVGANVLTF. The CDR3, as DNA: TGCAGTGCTTACCCTGGGGACAGGGGTTTTGTTGGGGCCAACGTCCTGACTTTC.

The CDR3 region has the DNA TGTGCCAGCAGTTTCGGGGGAGTCGAGTCGTACGAGCAGTACTTC. Translated: CASSFGGVESYEQYF. The rearrangement uses TRBV28 and TRBJ2-4, with D possibly matching TRBD2 (6 bases). The DNA end is more similar to TRBJ2-7, so the J call may be wrong. The CDR3 totals 15 residues. Germline assignment: CDR1 MDHEN and CDR2 SYDVKM.

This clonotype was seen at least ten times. DNA of the CDR3: TGTGCCAGCAGTGATCTTACGAATCAAGAGACCCAGTACTTC. It yields the protein CASSDLTNQETQYF. The V and J genes are TRBV2 and TRBJ2-5; D remains unclear. V was pared by 3 bases and J by 2 bases, with 10 bases between. The length of the CDR3 is 14 residues. The germline CDR1 and CDR2 sequences are SNHLY and FYNNEI.

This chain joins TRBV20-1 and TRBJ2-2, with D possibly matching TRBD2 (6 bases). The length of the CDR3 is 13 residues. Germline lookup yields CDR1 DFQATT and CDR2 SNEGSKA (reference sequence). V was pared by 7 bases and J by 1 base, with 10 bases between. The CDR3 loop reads CSVGGVNTGELFF. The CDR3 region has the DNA TGCAGTGTCGGCGGGGTGAACACCGGGGAGCTGTTTTTT.

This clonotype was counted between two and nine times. CDR3 bases: TGTGCCACCACAGGGAACACAGATACGCAGTATTTT. Translation gives CATTGNTDTQYF. The chain combines TRBV6-5 with TRBJ2-3; D might be TRBD1 (6 bases). The germline CDR1 and CDR2 sequences are MNHEY and SVGAGI. The CDR3 runs to 12 residues. The V end lost 10 bases, the J end lost 2 bases, and 10 bases lay between the germline ends.

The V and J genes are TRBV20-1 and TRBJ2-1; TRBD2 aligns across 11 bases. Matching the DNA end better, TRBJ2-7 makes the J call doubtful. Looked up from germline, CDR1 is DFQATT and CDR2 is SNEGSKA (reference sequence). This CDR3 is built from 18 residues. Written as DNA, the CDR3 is TGCAGTGCTAGCCGACAGAAACTAGCGGGAGTGGCATACAATGAGCAGTACTTC. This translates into CSASRQKLAGVAYNEQYF.

The CDR3 reads CASSLTSSSYGYTF. The CDR3 DNA follows: TGTGCCAGCAGCTTAACCTCCAGCTCCTATGGCTACACCTTC. This chain connects TRBV7-2 to TRBJ1-2; no clear D. The V gene lost 2 bases and the J gene lost 4 bases, with 11 bases spanning the gap. This CDR3 spans 14 amino acids. Per germline, CDR1 SGHTA and CDR2 FQGNSA.

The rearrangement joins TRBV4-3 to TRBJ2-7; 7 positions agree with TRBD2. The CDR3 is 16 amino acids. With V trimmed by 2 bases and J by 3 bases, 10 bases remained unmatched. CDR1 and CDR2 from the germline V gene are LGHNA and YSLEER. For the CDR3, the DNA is TGCGCCAGCAGCCAAATGAGGGGAGCGGGGAACTACGAGCAGTACTTC. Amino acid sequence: CASSQMRGAGNYEQYF.

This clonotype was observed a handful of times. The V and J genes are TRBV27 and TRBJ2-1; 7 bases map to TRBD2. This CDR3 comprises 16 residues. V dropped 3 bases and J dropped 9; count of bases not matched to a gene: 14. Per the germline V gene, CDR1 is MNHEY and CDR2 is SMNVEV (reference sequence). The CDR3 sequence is CASSFFTSAGFGEQFF. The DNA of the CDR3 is TGTGCCAGCAGTTTCTTTACTAGCGCGGGGTTCGGTGAGCAGTTCTTC.

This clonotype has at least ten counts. The CDR3 protein is CASSQEVTGEQPQHF. DNA of the CDR3: TGCGCCAGCAGCCAAGAAGTGACAGGGGAACAGCCCCAGCATTTT. The chain links TRBV4-1 to TRBJ1-5; 8 nucleotides match TRBD1. The CDR3 has 15 amino acids. Germline CDR1 MGHRA, CDR2 YSYEKL. After removal of 0 bases from V and 7 bases from J, the junction contained 5 bases not matched to a gene.

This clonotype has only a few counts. CDR3 loop: CASSQPWGGFGNEQYF. The CDR3 DNA is TGCGCCAGCAGCCAACCCTGGGGGGGGTTCGGCAACGAGCAGTACTTC. The chain links TRBV4-1 to TRBJ2-7; 7 bases line up with TRBD2. This CDR3 region has 16 residues. The germline V gene has CDR1 MGHRA and CDR2 YSYEKL. Unmatched junction bases numbered 12, after V lost 2 bases and J lost 5 bases.

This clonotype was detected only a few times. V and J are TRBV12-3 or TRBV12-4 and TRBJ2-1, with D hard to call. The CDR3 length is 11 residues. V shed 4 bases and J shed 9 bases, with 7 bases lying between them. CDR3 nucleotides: TGTGCCAGCAGTTCCCCACGTGAGCAGTTCTTC. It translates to CASSSPREQFF.

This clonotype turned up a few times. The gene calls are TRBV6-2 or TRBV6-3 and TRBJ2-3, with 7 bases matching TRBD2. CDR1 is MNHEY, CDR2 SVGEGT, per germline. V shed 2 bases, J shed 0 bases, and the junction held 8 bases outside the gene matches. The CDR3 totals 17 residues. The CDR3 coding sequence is TGTGCCAGCAGTTACGAAGTGGGAGGGCTCAGCACAGATACGCAGTATTTT. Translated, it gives CASSYEVGGLSTDTQYF.

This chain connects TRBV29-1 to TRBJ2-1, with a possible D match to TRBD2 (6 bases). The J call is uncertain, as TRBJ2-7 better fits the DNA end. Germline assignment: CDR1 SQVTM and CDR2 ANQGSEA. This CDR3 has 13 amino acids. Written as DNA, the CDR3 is TGCAGCGCCCGCCAGGCGGGGACGTATGAGCAGTACTTC. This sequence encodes CSARQAGTYEQYF.

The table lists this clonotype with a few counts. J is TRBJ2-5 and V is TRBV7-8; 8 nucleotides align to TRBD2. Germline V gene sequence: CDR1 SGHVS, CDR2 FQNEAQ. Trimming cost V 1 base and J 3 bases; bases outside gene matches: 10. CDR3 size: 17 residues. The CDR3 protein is CASSLGLAGRFEETQYF. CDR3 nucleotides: TGTGCCAGCAGCTTAGGGTTAGCGGGAAGGTTCGAAGAGACCCAGTACTTC.

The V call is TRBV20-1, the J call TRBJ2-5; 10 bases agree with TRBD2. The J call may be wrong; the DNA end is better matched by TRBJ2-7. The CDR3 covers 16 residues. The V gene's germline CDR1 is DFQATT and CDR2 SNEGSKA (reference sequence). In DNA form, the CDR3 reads TGCAGTGCTAGAGTATCTAGCGGGAGTCTCATCTACGAGCAGTACTTC. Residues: CSARVSSGSLIYEQYF.

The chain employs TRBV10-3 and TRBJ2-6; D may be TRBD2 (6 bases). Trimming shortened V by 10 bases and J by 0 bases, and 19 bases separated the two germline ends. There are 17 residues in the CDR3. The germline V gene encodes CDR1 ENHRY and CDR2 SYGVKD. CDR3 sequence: CATTPGVTASGANVLTF. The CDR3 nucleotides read TGTGCCACCACTCCGGGAGTTACAGCCTCTGGGGCCAACGTCCTGACTTTC.

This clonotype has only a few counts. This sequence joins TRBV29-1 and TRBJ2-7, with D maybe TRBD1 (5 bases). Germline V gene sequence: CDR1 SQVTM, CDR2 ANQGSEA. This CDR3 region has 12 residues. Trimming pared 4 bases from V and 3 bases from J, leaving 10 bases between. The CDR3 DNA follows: TGCAGCGTTGTAGGGCAGGGCTACGAGCAGTACTTC. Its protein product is CSVVGQGYEQYF.

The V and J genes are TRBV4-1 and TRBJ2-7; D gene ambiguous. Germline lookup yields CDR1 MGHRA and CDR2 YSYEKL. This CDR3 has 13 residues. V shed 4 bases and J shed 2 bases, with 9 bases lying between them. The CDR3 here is CASSPFVAYEQYF. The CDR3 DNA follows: TGCGCCAGCAGCCCTTTTGTTGCCTACGAGCAGTACTTC.

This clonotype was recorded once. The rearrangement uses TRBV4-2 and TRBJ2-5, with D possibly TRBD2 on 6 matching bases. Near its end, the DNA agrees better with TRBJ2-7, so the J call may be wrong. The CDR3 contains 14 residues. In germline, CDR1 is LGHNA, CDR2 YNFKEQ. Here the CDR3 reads CASSQGISGYEQYF. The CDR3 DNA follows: TGTGCCAGCAGCCAAGGAATTAGCGGCTACGAGCAGTACTTC.

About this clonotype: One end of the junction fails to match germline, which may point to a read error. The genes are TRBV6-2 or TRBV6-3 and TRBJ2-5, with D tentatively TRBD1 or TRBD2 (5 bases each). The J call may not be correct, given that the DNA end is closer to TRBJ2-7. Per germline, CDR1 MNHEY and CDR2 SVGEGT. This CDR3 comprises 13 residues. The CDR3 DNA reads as TGTTCCAGCGGCGGCCTCAAGGGGCTCGAGCAGTACTTC. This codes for CSSGGLKGLEQYF.

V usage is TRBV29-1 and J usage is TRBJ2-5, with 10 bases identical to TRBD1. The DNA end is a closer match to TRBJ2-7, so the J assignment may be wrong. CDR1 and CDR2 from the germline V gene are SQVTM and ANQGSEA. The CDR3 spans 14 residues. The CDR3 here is CSVNHRDRGNEQYF. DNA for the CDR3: TGCAGCGTCAATCACCGGGACAGGGGAAACGAGCAGTACTTC.